The 9 T cell receptor beta chains below all came from one sample that was sequenced in a study of regulatory T cells in long-lasting Graves disease. As for time point: persistent/refractory GD, antithyroid drugs over 5 years with positive TRAb. PBMC RNA was the source of the TCR library. Combining iRepertoire HTBI primers with Arm-PCR of CDR3 regions, the authors built TCR beta libraries. MiXCR was run by TCRdb on the multiplex PCR reads, yielding one entry per CDR3 protein. This sample has under 500,000 distinct CDR3 sequences, with about 20% found just once. Sequenced material: peripheral blood mononuclear cells (PBMCs), taken when the disease was refractory, from a patient treated with antithyroid drugs. The receptors were gathered from a female donor with Graves disease.

CDR3 region: CASKIGDLSGNTIYF. CDR3 DNA: TGTGCCAGCAAGATTGGAGACCTCTCTGGAAACACCATATATTTT. V gene TRBV6-1 combines with J gene TRBJ1-3, with no clear D. The germline CDR1 and CDR2 sequences are MNHNS and SASEGT. Trimming left V 7 bases short and J 0 bases short, with 13 bases between. The CDR3 loop spans 15 amino acids.

This clonotype was detected many times. The gene calls are TRBV30 and TRBJ1-1; unclear D gene. Germline lookup yields CDR1 GTSNPN and CDR2 SVGIG (reference sequence). The CDR3 contains 14 residues. Trimming removed 2 bases at V and 1 base at J, with 11 bases between. CDR3 in amino acids: CAWSITRQNTEAFF. The CDR3 nucleotides are TGTGCCTGGAGTATAACCCGTCAGAACACTGAAGCTTTCTTT.

J is TRBJ2-2 and V is TRBV4-2, with D possibly being TRBD2 (5 bases). The germline V gene has CDR1 LGHNA and CDR2 YNFKEQ. The V gene lost 0 bases and the J gene lost 5 bases, with 16 bases spanning the gap. The CDR3 extends over 17 amino acids. The CDR3 sequence: CASSQDGRGPWTGELFF. CDR3 coding DNA: TGTGCCAGCAGCCAAGATGGGAGAGGACCGTGGACCGGGGAGCTGTTTTTT.

As to this clonotype: With a much larger clone just one base away, this may be a read error. The CDR3 reads CASSVRAGGEETQYF. The CDR3 DNA follows: TGTGCCAGCAGCGTAAGGGCGGGAGGGGAAGAGACCCAGTACTTC. The genes are TRBV9 and TRBJ2-1; 9 bases map to TRBD2. The J call is uncertain, as TRBJ2-5 better fits the DNA end. There are 15 residues in the CDR3. CDR1 and CDR2 (germline): SGDLS, YYNGEE.

The chain employs TRBV30 and TRBJ2-7, with D perhaps TRBD1 (6 bases). CDR3 length: 15 amino acids. V was clipped by 4 bases and J by 3 bases, with 19 bases between them. Germline values: CDR1 GTSNPN, CDR2 SVGIG (reference sequence). The CDR3 coding sequence is TGTGCCTGGAAGGGGGTAGGGAGCCTGGGCTACGAGCAGTACTTC. It encodes CAWKGVGSLGYEQYF.

At least ten counts were recorded for this clonotype. The chain uses TRBV3-1 and TRBJ2-4; 7 nucleotides match TRBD2. V was clipped by 1 base and J by 7 bases; unmatched bases: 7. The CDR3 sequence is 15 residues long. Germline V gives CDR1 LGHDT, CDR2 YNNKEL (reference sequence). CDR3 in amino acids: CASSQGGTNRNIQYF. The CDR3 region has the DNA TGTGCCAGCAGCCAAGGCGGGACTAACCGGAACATTCAGTACTTC.

The gene calls are TRBV20-1 and TRBJ2-7; tentatively, D is TRBD2 (6 bases). Trimming took off 2 bases at V and 4 bases at J, with 12 bases between the two ends. This CDR3 comprises 13 residues. Germline values: CDR1 DFQATT, CDR2 SNEGSKA (reference sequence). CDR3 nucleotides: TGCAGTGCTAGAAAGTTAGGGACTTACGAGCAGTACTTC. Its protein is CSARKLGTYEQYF.

The V and J genes are TRBV29-1 and TRBJ2-5; 11 bases agree with TRBD1. V dropped 5 bases and J dropped 5; count of bases not matched to a gene: 7. CDR1 is SQVTM and CDR2 is ANQGSEA in the germline V gene. The CDR3 contains 14 residues. This chain's CDR3 is CSVSGQGAKETQYF. CDR3 sequence (DNA): TGCAGCGTTTCCGGACAGGGGGCAAAGGAGACCCAGTACTTC.

The chain carries TRBV20-1 and TRBJ1-6; D is perhaps TRBD1 (5 bases). Germline V gene lookup returns CDR1 DFQATT and CDR2 SNEGSKA (reference sequence). This CDR3 is 14 amino acids long. Trimming took off 3 bases at V and 7 bases at J, with 13 bases between the two ends. The CDR3 nucleotides are TGCAGTGCTAGTAGGGGCGCGGGCAATTCACCCCTCCACTTT. Amino acids: CSASRGAGNSPLHF.